The T cell receptor (beta chain) under discussion was sequenced for a study of cytomegalovirus exposure and HLA in healthy donors (TCRdb year 2017). Regarding the study in general: In an earlier analysis of some 610 of the donors, 276 Gb of sequence data and roughly 100 million unique TCR beta sequences from about 179 million T cells were reported. A later analysis re-analyzed previously published TCR beta repertoires from 660 or so donors and added high-resolution HLA genotyping to study TCR occurrence patterns. Among about 410 genotyped donors of the cohort, an average of roughly 230,000 unique TCR beta nucleotide sequences was sequenced per donor, of which approximately 18% were non-productive. The aim of the study was to test whether cataloging public T cell receptors could identify signatures of past pathogen exposure. In addition to the first cohort of approximately 670 subjects, a separate validation cohort of approximately 130 different subjects was used. The study used immunosequencing to profile the T cell repertoires of approximately 640 subjects and linked those repertoires to cytomegalovirus serostatus. An early release that covered approximately 600 HLA-typed donors contained about 300 gigabases of sequencing data and 70 million to 100 million unique TCR sequences. Of the 350 to 400 genotyped donors, approximately 83% fell in the genetic ancestry cluster associated with self-reported Caucasian donors. Every repertoire in the discovery cohort had been generated on one and the same sequencing platform. A later genetic analysis used genome-wide SNP genotypes for about 65% of the roughly 700 donors, treating that subset as a discovery cohort. Alongside the repertoire data, information on donor age, sex, ethnicity and CMV serostatus was compiled. Roughly five DR-DQ haplotypes were handled as single units for association and clustering because linkage in the cohort was strong. HLA typing included class I and class II loci at four-digit resolution. To predict cytomegalovirus infection status, the study brought together high-throughput TCR immunosequencing, statistical association of individual TCRs with disease status, and machine learning. The later analysis used no new phenotypic data to find candidate immune exposures, relying instead on TCR beta sequences and their occurrence across donors. Typing coverage varied by locus: roughly 620-640 donors for A, B, C, DRB1 and DQB1; 500 to 550 for DQA1; approximately 570 for DPA1; roughly 450 for DPB1. In an earlier analysis of around 540 of the donors, high-throughput TCR beta sequencing was used to judge whether each TCR beta V gene segment behaved as functional or pseudogenic.

The full study reports these points: It was suggested by the authors that the approach could potentially be generalized to other disease states and immunological phenotypes. The classifier was reported to diagnose cytomegalovirus status with high specificity and sensitivity in both the original and validation cohorts. Compared with the roughly 700-donor mean, donors in an Asian-associated ancestry cluster had fewer N-insertions in productive TCRs, according to a later genetic analysis. Sequencing depth was assumed to be roughly uniform across donors in the presence/absence analyses, though that assumption may not hold. The study gave a list of under 200 TCR beta chains associated with cytomegalovirus. A later analysis found that most CMV-associated TCR beta chains appeared HLA-restricted, with HLA associations seemingly driven largely by CMV exposure. According to a later analysis, TCR association rates differed among HLA loci, with DRB1 alleles showing the most associated TCRs and HLA-C alleles showing the fewest. Strong co-occurrence of HLA alleles, especially DR and DQ, made assigning TCR associations to individual alleles difficult. The cohort was sequenced for TCR beta chains only, and without alpha or paired-chain data the features that could be detected were limited. While some public TCRs were present in many individuals, most TCR sequences turned up only very rarely across donors. A cluster of highly shared sequence variants was judged likely to represent a technical artifact of the sequencing pipeline. Correlated functional status among segregating V segments might reflect linkage disequilibrium, but an unknown experimental factor could not be ruled out. Some IMGT-functional V segments, including TRBV6-2 and TRBV6-3, could not be told apart with the 87-base-pair reads, so those segments were excluded. A few of the identified cytomegalovirus-associated TCR beta chains were confirmed in vitro to be specific for cytomegalovirus antigens. Broadly in line with IMGT annotations, most TCR beta V segments showed up in productive rearrangements about 87% or about 30% of the time in an earlier analysis of under 700 of the donors. Because counts were too low, 15 or so rarely observed V segments, including chromosome 9 orphons, were excluded from the earlier analysis of around 640 of the donors. According to a later analysis, parvovirus B19, influenza, CMV and Epstein-Barr virus appeared linked to several top co-occurrence clusters. Immune exposure information for the cohort was limited to CMV serostatus. A further reported finding was that TCR beta sequences accurately predicted the HLA-A and HLA-B alleles for most subjects in the first cohort. Because HLA typing was unavailable for some donors at each locus, only the typed subset was used in association tests. At a false discovery rate of 0.05, a later analysis linked around 17,000 TCR beta sequences to specific HLA alleles. In a later analysis, HLA-associated TCR beta chains showed more clonal expansion and lower generation probabilities than non-associated chains that were equally common. In a later genetic analysis, a missense DCLRE1C variant was associated with V-gene and J-gene trimming of TCR beta chains, and the association was replicated in an independent cohort.

The cohort consisted of 666 healthy bone marrow donors. At the time of sampling, every cohort member was nominally healthy, though immune exposures that went unrecorded were likely present. The donor was CMV seropositive and was included in the group of 250 to 300 seropositive cohort members. Every donor gave a peripheral blood sample, and the peripheral blood mononuclear cells from that sample were used for TCR beta sequencing. Genomic DNA was extracted from the blood cell samples with the Qiagen DNeasy Blood Extraction Kit. A word on this clone: The antigen this receptor binds is unknown. Base qualities are not recorded, but no much larger clone differs from it by a single base.

The library was prepared using the immunoSEQ multiplex PCR assay. A mixture of 60 forward primers for TCR Vbeta segments and 13 reverse primers for TCR Jbeta segments was used in the multiplex PCR. The CDR3 region of rearranged TCR beta genes was amplified from genomic DNA with a multiplex PCR assay. The Illumina HiSeq System was used to sequence the amplified TCR beta libraries as 87-base-pair reads. On the authors' methods: A later analysis counted some 80 million unique TCR beta chains across the 666 repertoires, and about 10 million of these chains were shared by at least two donors. Raw reads were error-corrected and collapsed into unique sequences with a nearest-neighbor algorithm that merged closely related sequences to remove PCR and sequencing errors. To assign V, D and J gene segments, CDR3 sequences were aligned to IMGT reference sequences. For a sequence to be retained, a match of at least six nucleotides was required to both a V gene segment and a J gene segment. Rearrangements were classified as productive when the CDR3 lacked stop codons and remained in frame with V and J, and all other rearrangements were classified as non-productive. Following IMGT convention, CDR3 was defined as the stretch from the second conserved V-encoded cysteine to the conserved J-encoded phenylalanine. The earlier analysis of fewer than 700 of the donors excluded sequences that lacked an unambiguous match to a single V gene segment. In an earlier analysis of a few hundred of the donors, a V segment was called functional when productive rearrangements were above 56.7%, and segregating when the standard deviation between donors exceeded 5%. A statistical classification framework was developed to diagnose cytomegalovirus status using the catalog of TCR beta chain sequences. In a later analysis, V and J genes were assigned by comparing TCR nucleotide sequences against IMGT/GENE-DB human TR gene sequences. A later analysis assigned CDR3 sequences and most-parsimonious VDJ recombination scenarios with the TCRdist pipeline. In a later analysis, every TCR beta chain was defined by the combination of its CDR3 amino acid sequence and its V-gene family, and reads without a unique V-gene family were dropped. To address suspected cross-contamination and a sequencing artifact, a later analysis removed roughly 580 highly shared, low-generation-probability nucleotide sequences. For each public chain, a later analysis derived a clonal expansion index from normalized ranks of inferred template counts within each repertoire. Generation probabilities in a later analysis came from a VDJ recombination model fitted to out-of-frame rearrangements, and those results were checked against IGoR. In a later analysis, TCR-TCR, TCR-HLA and TCR-CMV co-occurrence was scored with hypergeometric tests, and a repertoire-size bias correction was applied to TCR pairs. A later analysis estimated false discovery rates by permuting HLA or CMV assignments 20 times. A later analysis grouped co-occurring TCRs with DBSCAN, adding TCRdist sequence similarity when clustering within HLA-allele-positive subsets. Repertoires with fewer than 30,000 or more than 120,000 public chains, plus five repertoires with anomalous nucleotide sharing, were excluded from co-occurrence clustering. TCRdb holds this immuneACCESS table with in-frame rearrangements only. Some clones are missing; in checked studies, unresolved V genes explain under half, and the rest has no known cause. That table furnishes V, J and clone size, whereas the DNA furnished D and trimming. This sample is represented by more than 110,000 clones; around four fifths of them were singletons. Of the sample, 1% to 1.5% falls within the top ten clones.

CDR1 is given as MGHRA and CDR2 as YSYEKL, both from the germline V gene. V gives up 1 base and J gives up 5 bases, and the segment between their germline ends measures 17 bases. CDR3 length: 17 amino acids, cysteine to phenylalanine. This entry keeps only the CDR3 DNA: 51 bases, framed from base 1. The clonotype originates from a male donor in good health and CMV-seropositive. Rearrangement joined TRBV4-1 to TRBJ1-4, and TRBD1 may be the D gene, going by 5 matching bases. The sample comprised PBMCs. DNA sequence: TGCGCCAGCAGCCAAGGTCGGCAGGGAAGAAGGAATGAAAAACTGTTTTTT. It encodes CASSQGRQGRRNEKLFF.